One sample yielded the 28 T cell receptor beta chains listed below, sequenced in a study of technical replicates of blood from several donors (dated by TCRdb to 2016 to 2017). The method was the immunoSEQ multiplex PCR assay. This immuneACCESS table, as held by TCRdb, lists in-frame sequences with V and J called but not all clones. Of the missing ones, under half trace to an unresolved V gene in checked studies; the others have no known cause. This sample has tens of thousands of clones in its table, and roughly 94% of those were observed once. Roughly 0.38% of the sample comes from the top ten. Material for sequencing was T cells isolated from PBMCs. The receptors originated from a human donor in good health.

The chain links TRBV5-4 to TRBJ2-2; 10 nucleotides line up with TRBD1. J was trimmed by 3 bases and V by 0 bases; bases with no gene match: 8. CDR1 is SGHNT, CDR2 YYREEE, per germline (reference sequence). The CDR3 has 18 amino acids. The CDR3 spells CASSLVGYGTGDTGELFF. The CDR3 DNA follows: TGTGCCAGCAGCTTGGTAGGGTACGGGACAGGGGACACCGGGGAGCTGTTTTTT. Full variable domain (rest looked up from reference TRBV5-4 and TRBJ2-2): ETGVTQSPTHLIKTRGQQVTLRCSSQSGHNTVSWYQQALGQGPQFIFQYYREEENGRGNFPPRFSGLQFPNYSSELNVNALELDDSALYLCASSLVGYGTGDTGELFFGEGSRLTVL.

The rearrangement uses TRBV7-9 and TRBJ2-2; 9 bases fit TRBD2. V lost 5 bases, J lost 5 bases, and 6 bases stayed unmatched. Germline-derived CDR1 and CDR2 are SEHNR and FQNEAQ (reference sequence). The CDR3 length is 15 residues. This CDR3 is CASSPVAGVTGELFF. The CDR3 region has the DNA TGTGCCAGCAGCCCAGTAGCGGGAGTAACCGGGGAGCTGTTTTTT.

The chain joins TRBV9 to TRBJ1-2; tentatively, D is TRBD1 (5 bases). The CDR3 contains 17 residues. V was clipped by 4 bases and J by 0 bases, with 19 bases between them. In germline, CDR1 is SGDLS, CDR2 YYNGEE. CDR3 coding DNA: TGTGCCAGCAGCCATGACAGCCGAGAAACGACTAACTATGGCTACACCTTC. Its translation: CASSHDSRETTNYGYTF.

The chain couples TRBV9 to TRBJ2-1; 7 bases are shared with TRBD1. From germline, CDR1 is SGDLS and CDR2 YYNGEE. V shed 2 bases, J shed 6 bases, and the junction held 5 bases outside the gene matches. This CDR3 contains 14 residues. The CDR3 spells CASSVRGPLNEQFF. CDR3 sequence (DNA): TGTGCCAGCAGCGTTAGGGGGCCGCTCAATGAGCAGTTCTTC.

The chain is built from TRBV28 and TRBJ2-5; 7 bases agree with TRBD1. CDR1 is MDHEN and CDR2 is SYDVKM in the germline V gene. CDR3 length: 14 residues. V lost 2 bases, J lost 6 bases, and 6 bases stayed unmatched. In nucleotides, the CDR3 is TGTGCCAGCAGTTTACGGGACAGTTCTCAGACCCAGTACTTC. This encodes CASSLRDSSQTQYF.

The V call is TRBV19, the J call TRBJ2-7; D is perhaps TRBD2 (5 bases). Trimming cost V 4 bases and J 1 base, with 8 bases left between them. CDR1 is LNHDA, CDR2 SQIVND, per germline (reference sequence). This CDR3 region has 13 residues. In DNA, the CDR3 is TGTGCCAGTAGTACTAGCTTTTCCTACGAGCAGTACTTC. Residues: CASSTSFSYEQYF.

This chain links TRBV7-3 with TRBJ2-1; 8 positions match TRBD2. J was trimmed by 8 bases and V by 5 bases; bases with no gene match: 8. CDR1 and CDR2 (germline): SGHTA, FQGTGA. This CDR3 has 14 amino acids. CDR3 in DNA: TGTGCCAGCAGCCGGGCACTAGCGGCCCATGAGCAGTTCTTC. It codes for CASSRALAAHEQFF.

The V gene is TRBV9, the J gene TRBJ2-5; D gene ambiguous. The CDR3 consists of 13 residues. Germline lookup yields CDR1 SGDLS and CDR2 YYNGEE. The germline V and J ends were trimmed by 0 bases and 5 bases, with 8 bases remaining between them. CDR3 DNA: TGTGCCAGCAGCGTAGCTACGGAGGAGACCCAGTACTTC. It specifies CASSVATEETQYF.

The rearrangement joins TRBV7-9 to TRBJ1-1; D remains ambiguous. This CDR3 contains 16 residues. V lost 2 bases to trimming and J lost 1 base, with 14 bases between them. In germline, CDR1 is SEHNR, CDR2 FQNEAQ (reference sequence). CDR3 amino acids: CASSLTTGLTNTEAFF. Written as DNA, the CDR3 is TGTGCCAGCAGCTTAACTACTGGGTTGACGAACACTGAAGCTTTCTTT. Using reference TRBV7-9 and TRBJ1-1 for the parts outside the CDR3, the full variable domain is DTGVSQNPRHKITKRGQNVTFRCDPISEHNRLYWYRQTLGQGPEFLTYFQNEAQLEKSRLLSDRFSAERPKGSFSTLEIQRTEQGDSAMYLCASSLTTGLTNTEAFFGQGTRLTVV.

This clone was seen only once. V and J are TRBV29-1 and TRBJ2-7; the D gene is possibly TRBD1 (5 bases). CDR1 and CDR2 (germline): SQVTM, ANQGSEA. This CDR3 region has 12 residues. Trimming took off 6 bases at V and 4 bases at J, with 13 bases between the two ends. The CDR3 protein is CSVFDSYYEQYF. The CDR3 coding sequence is TGCAGCGTCTTTGACAGCTATTACGAGCAGTACTTC.

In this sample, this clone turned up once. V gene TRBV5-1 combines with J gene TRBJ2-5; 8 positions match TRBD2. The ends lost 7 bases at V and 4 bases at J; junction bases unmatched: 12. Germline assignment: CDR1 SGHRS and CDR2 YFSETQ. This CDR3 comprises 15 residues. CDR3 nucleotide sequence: TGCGCCAGCGGACCCAGGGCGGGGGGAATAGAGACCCAGTACTTC. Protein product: CASGPRAGGIETQYF.

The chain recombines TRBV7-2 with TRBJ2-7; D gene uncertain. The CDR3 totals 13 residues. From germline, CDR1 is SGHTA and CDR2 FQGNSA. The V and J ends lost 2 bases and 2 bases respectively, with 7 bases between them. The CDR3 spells CASSLRGTYEQYF. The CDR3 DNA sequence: TGTGCCAGCAGCTTACGCGGAACCTACGAGCAGTACTTC.

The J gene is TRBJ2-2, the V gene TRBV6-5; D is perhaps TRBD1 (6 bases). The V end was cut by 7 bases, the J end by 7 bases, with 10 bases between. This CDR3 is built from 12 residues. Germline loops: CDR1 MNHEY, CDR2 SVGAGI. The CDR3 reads CASKKGHGELFF. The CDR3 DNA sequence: TGTGCCAGCAAAAAGGGACACGGGGAGCTGTTTTTT.

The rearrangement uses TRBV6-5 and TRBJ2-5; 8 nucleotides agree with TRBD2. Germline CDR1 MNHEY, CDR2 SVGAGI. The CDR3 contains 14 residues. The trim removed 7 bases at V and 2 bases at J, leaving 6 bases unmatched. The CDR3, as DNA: TGTGCCAGCACAGGTAGCGGGGAACAAGAGACCCAGTACTTC. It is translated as CASTGSGEQETQYF.

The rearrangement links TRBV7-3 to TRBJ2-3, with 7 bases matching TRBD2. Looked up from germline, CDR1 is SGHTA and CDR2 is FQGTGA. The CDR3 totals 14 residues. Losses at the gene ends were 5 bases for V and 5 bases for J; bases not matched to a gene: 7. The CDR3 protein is CASSRGLGIDTQYF. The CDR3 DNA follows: TGTGCCAGCAGCCGAGGACTAGGTATAGATACGCAGTATTTT.

DNA for the CDR3: TGTGCCAGCTCACCTCTTAGCACAGATACGCAGTATTTT. This encodes CASSPLSTDTQYF. The chain has TRBV18 and TRBJ2-3; no clear D gene. Per germline, CDR1 KGHSH and CDR2 LQKENI. Deletions cut 3 bases from V and 0 bases from J, with 4 bases between. CDR3 length: 13 amino acids.

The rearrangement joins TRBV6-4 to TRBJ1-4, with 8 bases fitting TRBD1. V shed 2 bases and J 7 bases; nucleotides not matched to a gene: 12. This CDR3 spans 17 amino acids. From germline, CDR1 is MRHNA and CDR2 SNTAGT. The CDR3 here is CASSDLARGPWIEKLFF. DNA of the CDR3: TGTGCCAGCAGTGACCTGGCCAGGGGGCCTTGGATTGAAAAACTGTTTTTT.

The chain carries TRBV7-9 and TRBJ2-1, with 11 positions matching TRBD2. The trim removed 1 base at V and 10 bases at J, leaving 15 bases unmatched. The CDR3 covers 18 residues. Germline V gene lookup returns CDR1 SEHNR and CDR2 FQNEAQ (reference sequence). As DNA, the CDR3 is TGTGCCAGCAGCTTAGAGCGTAGCGGGAGGGCCCTTTTCGTGGAGCAGTTCTTC. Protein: CASSLERSGRALFVEQFF.

This CDR3 is CAWSRDSRETQYF. The CDR3, as DNA: TGTGCCTGGAGTCGGGACAGTAGGGAGACCCAGTACTTC. The gene calls are TRBV30 and TRBJ2-5; 7 bases align to TRBD1. The length of the CDR3 is 13 residues. Trimming at V came to 2 bases and at J to 5 bases, leaving 5 bases not matched to a gene. CDR1 and CDR2 (germline): GTSNPN, SVGIG (reference sequence).

The CDR3 protein is CATNLPVWREISSYEQYF. The CDR3 coding sequence is TGCGCCACCAATTTGCCGGTTTGGCGGGAGATTTCATCCTACGAGCAGTACTTC. The rearrangement uses TRBV4-1 and TRBJ2-7; 7 bases line up with TRBD2. The CDR3 is made up of 18 amino acids. Trimming took 10 bases from V and 1 from J; bases not matched to a gene: 22. Germline CDR1 MGHRA, CDR2 YSYEKL.

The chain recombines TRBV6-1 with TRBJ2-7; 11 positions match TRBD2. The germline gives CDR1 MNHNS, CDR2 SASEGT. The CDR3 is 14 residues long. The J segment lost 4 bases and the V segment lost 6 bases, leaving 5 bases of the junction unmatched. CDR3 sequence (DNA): TGTGCCAGCAGCCCGGGACTAGCGGATTACGAGCAGTACTTC. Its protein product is CASSPGLADYEQYF.

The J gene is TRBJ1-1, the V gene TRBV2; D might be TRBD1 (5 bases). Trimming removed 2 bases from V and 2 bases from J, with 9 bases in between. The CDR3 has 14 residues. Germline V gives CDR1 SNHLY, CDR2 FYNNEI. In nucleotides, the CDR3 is TGTGCCAGCAGTGAACAGGGAACAAACACTGAAGCTTTCTTT. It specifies CASSEQGTNTEAFF.

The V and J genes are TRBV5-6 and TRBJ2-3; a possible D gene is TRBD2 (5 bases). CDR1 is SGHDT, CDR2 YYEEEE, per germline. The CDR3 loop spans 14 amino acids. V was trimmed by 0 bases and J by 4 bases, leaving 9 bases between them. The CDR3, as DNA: TGTGCCAGCAGCTTGGAACTAGATCCAGATACGCAGTATTTT. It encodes CASSLELDPDTQYF.

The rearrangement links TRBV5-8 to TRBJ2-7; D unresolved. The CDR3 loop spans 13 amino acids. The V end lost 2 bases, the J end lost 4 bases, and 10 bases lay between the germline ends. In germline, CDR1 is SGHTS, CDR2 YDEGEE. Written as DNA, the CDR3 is TGTGCCAGCAGCTTTTACAGCTCTTACGAGCAGTACTTC. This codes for CASSFYSSYEQYF.

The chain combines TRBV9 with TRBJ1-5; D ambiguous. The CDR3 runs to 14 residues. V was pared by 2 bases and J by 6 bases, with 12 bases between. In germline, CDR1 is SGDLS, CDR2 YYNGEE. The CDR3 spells CASSVTGSSQPQHF. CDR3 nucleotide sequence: TGTGCCAGCAGCGTTACGGGAAGTAGTCAGCCCCAGCATTTT.

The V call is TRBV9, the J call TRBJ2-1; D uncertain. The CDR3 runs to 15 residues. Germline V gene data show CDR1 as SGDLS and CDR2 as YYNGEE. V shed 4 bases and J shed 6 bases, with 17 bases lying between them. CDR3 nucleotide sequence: TGTGCCAGCAGCACCCAGACTGACCCCCCCAATGAGCAGTTCTTC. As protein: CASSTQTDPPNEQFF. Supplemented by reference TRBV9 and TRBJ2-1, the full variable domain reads DSGVTQTPKHLITATGQRVTLRCSPRSGDLSVYWYQQSLDQGLQFLIQYYNGEERAKGNILERFSAQQFPDLHSELNLSSLELGDSALYFCASSTQTDPPNEQFFGPGTRLTVL.

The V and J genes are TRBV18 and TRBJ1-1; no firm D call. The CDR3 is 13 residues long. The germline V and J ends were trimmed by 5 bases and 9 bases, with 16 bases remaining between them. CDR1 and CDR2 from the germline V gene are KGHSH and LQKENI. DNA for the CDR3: TGTGCCAGCTCATCGGAAGCTGCGACAAAAGCTTTCTTT. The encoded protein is CASSSEAATKAFF.

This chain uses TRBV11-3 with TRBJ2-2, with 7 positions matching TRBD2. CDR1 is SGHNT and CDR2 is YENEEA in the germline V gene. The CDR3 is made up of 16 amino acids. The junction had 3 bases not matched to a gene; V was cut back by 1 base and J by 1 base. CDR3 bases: TGTGCCAGCAGCTTAGGCGAGCGGGAGAACACCGGGGAGCTGTTTTTT. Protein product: CASSLGERENTGELFF. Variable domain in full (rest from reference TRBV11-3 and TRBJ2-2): EAGVVQSPRYKIIEKKQPVAFWCNPISGHNTLYWYLQNLGQGPELLIRYENEEAVDDSQLPKDRFSAERLKGVDSTLKIQPAELGDSAVYLCASSLGERENTGELFFGEGSRLTVL.